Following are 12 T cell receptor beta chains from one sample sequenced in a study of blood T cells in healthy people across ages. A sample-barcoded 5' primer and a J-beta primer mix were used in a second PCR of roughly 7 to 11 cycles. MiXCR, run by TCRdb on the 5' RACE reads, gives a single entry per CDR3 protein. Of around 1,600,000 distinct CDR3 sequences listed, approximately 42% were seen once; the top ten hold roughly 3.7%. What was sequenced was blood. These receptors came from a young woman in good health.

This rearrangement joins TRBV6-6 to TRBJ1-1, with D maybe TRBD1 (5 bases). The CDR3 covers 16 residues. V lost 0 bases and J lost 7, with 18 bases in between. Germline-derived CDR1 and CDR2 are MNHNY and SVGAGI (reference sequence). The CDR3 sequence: CASSYSRFGHSIEAFF. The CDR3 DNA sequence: TGTGCCAGCAGTTACTCGAGGTTCGGACATAGCATTGAAGCTTTCTTT.

The CDR3 region is CASSQGIRAGGYNEQFF. The CDR3 bases are TGCGCCAGCAGCCAAGGCATCCGAGCGGGAGGGTACAATGAGCAGTTCTTC. The rearrangement uses TRBV4-3 and TRBJ2-1; 10 bases line up with TRBD2. Losses at the gene ends were 1 base for V and 4 bases for J; bases not matched to a gene: 7. CDR3 length: 17 residues. Germline CDR1 and CDR2: LGHNA and YSLEER.

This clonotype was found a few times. The CDR3 spells CAGGGGGEKLFF. The CDR3 nucleotides are TGTGCCGGAGGGGGCGGCGGCGAAAAACTGTTTTTT. The gene calls are TRBV28 and TRBJ1-4; TRBD1 aligns across 7 bases. CDR3 length equals 12 residues. Unmatched junction bases numbered 8, after V lost 11 bases and J lost 8 bases. Germline V lookup: CDR1 MDHEN, CDR2 SYDVKM.

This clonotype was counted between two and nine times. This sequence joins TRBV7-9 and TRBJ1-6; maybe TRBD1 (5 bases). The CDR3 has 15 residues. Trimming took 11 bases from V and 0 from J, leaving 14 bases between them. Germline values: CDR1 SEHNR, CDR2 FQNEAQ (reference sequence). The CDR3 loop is CAGTTESSYNSPLHF. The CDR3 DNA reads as TGTGCCGGGACCACCGAGAGCTCCTATAATTCACCCCTCCACTTT.

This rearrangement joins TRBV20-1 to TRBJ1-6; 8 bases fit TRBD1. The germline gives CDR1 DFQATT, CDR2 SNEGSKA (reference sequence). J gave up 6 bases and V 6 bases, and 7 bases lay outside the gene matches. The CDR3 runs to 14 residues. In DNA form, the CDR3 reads TGCAGTGCAATATCAGGGGGCAGTAATTCACCCCTCCACTTT. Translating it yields CSAISGGSNSPLHF.

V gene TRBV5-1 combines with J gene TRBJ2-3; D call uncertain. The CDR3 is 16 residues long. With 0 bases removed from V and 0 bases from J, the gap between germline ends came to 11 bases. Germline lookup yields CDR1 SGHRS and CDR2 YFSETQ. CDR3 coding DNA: TGCGCCAGCAGCTTGGAGAGGTTTACTAGCACAGATACGCAGTATTTT. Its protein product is CASSLERFTSTDTQYF.

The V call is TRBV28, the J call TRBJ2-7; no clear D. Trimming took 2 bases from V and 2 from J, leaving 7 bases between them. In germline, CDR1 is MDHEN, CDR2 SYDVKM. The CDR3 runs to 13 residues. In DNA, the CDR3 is TGTGCCAGCAGTTTACCACCCACCTACGAGCAGTACTTC. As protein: CASSLPPTYEQYF.

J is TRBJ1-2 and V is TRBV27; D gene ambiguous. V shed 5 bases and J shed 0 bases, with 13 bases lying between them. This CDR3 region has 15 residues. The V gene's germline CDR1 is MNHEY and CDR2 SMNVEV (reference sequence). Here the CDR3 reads CASSALSLANYGYTF. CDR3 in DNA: TGTGCCAGCAGTGCCCTGAGTCTCGCTAACTATGGCTACACCTTC.

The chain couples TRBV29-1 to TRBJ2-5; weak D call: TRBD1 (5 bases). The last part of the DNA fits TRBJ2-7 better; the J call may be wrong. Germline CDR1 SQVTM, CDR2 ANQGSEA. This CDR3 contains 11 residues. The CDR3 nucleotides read TGCAGCATAGGACATCACGACGAGCAGTACTTC. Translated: CSIGHHDEQYF.

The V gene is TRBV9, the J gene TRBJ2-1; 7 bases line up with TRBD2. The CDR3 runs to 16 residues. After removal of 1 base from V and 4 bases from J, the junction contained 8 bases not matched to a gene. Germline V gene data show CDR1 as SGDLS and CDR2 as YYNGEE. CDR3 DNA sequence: TGTGCCAGCAGCGTAATAACGGGAGGAGGGTACAATGAGCAGTTCTTC. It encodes CASSVITGGGYNEQFF.

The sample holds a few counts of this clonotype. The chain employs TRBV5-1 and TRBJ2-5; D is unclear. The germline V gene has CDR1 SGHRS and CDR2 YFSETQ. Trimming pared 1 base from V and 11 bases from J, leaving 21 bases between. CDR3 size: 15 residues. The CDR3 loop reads CASSLIYGFGNEQYF. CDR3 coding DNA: TGCGCCAGCAGCTTGATTTACGGGTTTGGAAATGAGCAGTACTTC.

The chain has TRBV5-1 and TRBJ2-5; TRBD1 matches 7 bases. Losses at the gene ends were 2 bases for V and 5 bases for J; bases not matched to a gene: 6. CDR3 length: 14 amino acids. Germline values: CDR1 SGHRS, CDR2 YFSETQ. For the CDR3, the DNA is TGCGCCAGCAGCTTACAGGGGAGAAGGGAGACCCAGTACTTC. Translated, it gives CASSLQGRRETQYF.